This TCR beta chain came from a study of CXCR3-negative and CXCR3-positive naive CD8 T cells. The CDR3 covers 15 residues. Germline CDR1 SGHVS, CDR2 FQNEAQ. Points from the study as a whole: Once cells were cryopreserved, CXCR3 expression went down partly, and most assays used fresh PBMCs. For CXCR3-positive naive cells, TRB CDR3s were more hydrophobic than those of CXCR3-negative naive cells.

Worth noting for this clonotype: Its specificity is not known.

Through 5' RACE with UMI labels, the TRB cDNA libraries were prepared. TCRdb re-called the 5' RACE reads and catalogs CDR3 proteins one per entry, DNA excluded. Its listing shows tens of thousands of distinct CDR3 sequences. Sequencing was carried out using naive CXCR3+ CD8+ T cells from blood. Noted subset: CD45RO-CCR7+CD27+CD95- naive CD8+ T cells expressing CXCR3 (TNR3+). The V gene is TRBV7-8, the J gene TRBJ1-1; TCRdb's D call, TRBD1, is unchecked because there is no DNA. The sequence derives from a human donor in good health. Some clones in this sample may be carry-over from other donors' samples. The CDR3 sequence: CASSLGTGENTEAFF.